The 28 T cell receptor beta chains below were found in one sample sequenced in a study of blood T cell repertoires in COVID-19. Using immunoSEQ multiplex PCR, the repertoire was profiled, and TCRdb retains in-frame clones only, with some absent. The data contain 150,000 to 200,000 clones, more than 75% of them singletons. Source material: PBMCs or T cells enriched from blood (not recorded which). These receptors originate from a man in his forties who had recovered from COVID-19.

V is TRBV24-1 and J is TRBJ2-5; 9 bases fit TRBD2. The CDR3 is 15 residues long. The V segment lost 1 base and the J segment 5 bases; nucleotides outside the gene matches: 4. The V gene's germline CDR1 is KGHDR and CDR2 SFDVKD. For the CDR3, the DNA is TGTGCCACCAGTGATTTCGCGGGGGGGCCGGAGACCCAGTACTTC. Its protein is CATSDFAGGPETQYF.

The J gene is TRBJ2-6, the V gene TRBV7-8, with 7 bases identical to TRBD2. CDR3 length: 16 residues. Germline V gives CDR1 SGHVS, CDR2 FQNEAQ. V shed 1 base and J 4 bases; nucleotides not matched to a gene: 4. The CDR3 spells CASSLVRGSGANVLTF. DNA for the CDR3: TGTGCCAGCAGCTTAGTGCGGGGGTCAGGGGCCAACGTCCTGACTTTC.

The rearrangement joins TRBV19 to TRBJ1-1; the match to TRBD1 covers 8 bases. The CDR3 sequence is 13 residues long. Trimming removed 7 bases from V and 12 bases from J; junction bases left unmatched: 13. Germline V gives CDR1 LNHDA, CDR2 SQIVND (reference sequence). The CDR3 here is CASTPDRGWQTFF. The CDR3 DNA reads TGTGCCAGTACCCCCGACAGGGGATGGCAAACTTTCTTT.

This clone was observed once. The chain links TRBV7-3 to TRBJ2-2; 8 nucleotides align to TRBD1. Germline V lookup: CDR1 SGHTA, CDR2 FQGTGA. There are 16 residues in the CDR3. With 1 base clipped from V and 6 bases from J, the junction kept 7 bases outside the gene matches. The CDR3 reads CASSLIRQGRAGELFF. In nucleotides, the CDR3 is TGTGCCAGCAGCTTAATACGACAGGGGCGGGCCGGGGAGCTGTTTTTT.

The chain has TRBV4-1 and TRBJ1-2; weak D call: TRBD1 (5 bases). V lost 1 base and J 3 bases, leaving 21 bases between the germline ends. The CDR3 has 18 amino acids. In germline, CDR1 is MGHRA, CDR2 YSYEKL. CDR3 sequence: CASSQGLLRRGLDYGYTF. The CDR3 DNA sequence: TGCGCCAGCAGCCAAGGCCTCCTCCGGAGGGGATTGGACTATGGCTACACCTTC.

The chain has TRBV5-4 and TRBJ1-1; D gene ambiguous. The V gene lost 2 bases and the J gene lost 7 bases, with 12 bases spanning the gap. The V gene's germline CDR1 is SGHNT and CDR2 YYREEE (reference sequence). The CDR3 is made up of 13 amino acids. CDR3 coding DNA: TGTGCCAGCAGCTTCCGGGGTGCCGGTGAAGCTTTCTTT. Translating it yields CASSFRGAGEAFF. Full variable domain (missing parts from reference TRBV5-4 and TRBJ1-1): ETGVTQSPTHLIKTRGQQVTLRCSSQSGHNTVSWYQQALGQGPQFIFQYYREEENGRGNFPPRFSGLQFPNYSSELNVNALELDDSALYLCASSFRGAGEAFFGQGTRLTVV.

The rearrangement joins TRBV18 to TRBJ1-2; 9 bases fit TRBD1. V lost 4 bases and J lost 2; bases outside the gene matches: 2. The CDR3 is made up of 14 amino acids. Looked up from germline, CDR1 is KGHSH and CDR2 is LQKENI. CDR3 amino acids: CASSLDRGNYGYTF. Written as DNA, the CDR3 is TGTGCCAGCTCACTGGACAGGGGAAACTATGGCTACACCTTC.

The chain combines TRBV11-3 with TRBJ2-1, with 7 bases aligning to TRBD1. CDR3 length equals 15 residues. Trimming removed 3 bases from V and 3 bases from J; junction bases left unmatched: 5. Germline values: CDR1 SGHNT, CDR2 YENEEA. In DNA form, the CDR3 reads TGTGCCAGCAGCTTGAATGGACAGGACTACAATGAGCAGTTCTTC. It is translated as CASSLNGQDYNEQFF.

The chain recombines TRBV5-1 with TRBJ2-5; TRBD2 might be the D (6 bases). V was shortened by 5 bases and J by 5 bases, with 16 bases between the two germline ends. The germline CDR1 and CDR2 sequences are SGHRS and YFSETQ. This CDR3 is built from 14 residues. The CDR3 DNA follows: TGCGCCAGCAGTATAGGAGGGACGGGCGAGACCCAGTACTTC. It translates to CASSIGGTGETQYF.

The table lists this clone with a count of one. The genes are TRBV7-9 and TRBJ2-2, with D unclear. The CDR3 is 15 residues long. The germline gives CDR1 SEHNR, CDR2 FQNEAQ (reference sequence). V lost 5 bases and J lost 3, with 13 bases in between. The DNA for the CDR3 is TGTGCCAGCAGCCCTCCCACTTCTTACACCGGGGAGCTGTTTTTT. Residues: CASSPPTSYTGELFF.

The gene calls are TRBV11-2 and TRBJ2-2, with TRBD1 as a possible D gene (5 bases). V lost 1 base and J 5 bases, leaving 11 bases between the germline ends. The germline CDR1 and CDR2 sequences are SGHAT and FQNNGV. There are 15 residues in the CDR3. DNA of the CDR3: TGTGCCAGCAGCTTAGGTGGGCCAGGGACCGGGGAGCTGTTTTTT. This gives the protein CASSLGGPGTGELFF.

This clone was counted a single time. V is TRBV2 and J is TRBJ2-5; D perhaps matches TRBD2 (5 bases). Germline CDR1 and CDR2: SNHLY and FYNNEI. Between the trimmed V and J ends, which lost 2 bases and 6 bases, there was a span of 7 bases. The CDR3 extends over 12 amino acids. The CDR3 sequence is CASSERRQTQYF. For the CDR3, the DNA is TGTGCCAGCAGTGAAAGGAGGCAGACCCAGTACTTC.

CDR3 DNA sequence: TGTGCCACCAGTGCCCTTTCAACGTGGAAGTACAGGGGATACGAGCAGTACGTC. Its translation: CATSALSTWKYRGYEQYV. The chain uses TRBV24-1 and TRBJ2-7; 7 bases align to TRBD1. Germline V lookup: CDR1 KGHDR, CDR2 SFDVKD. V lost 5 bases, J lost 4 bases, and 19 bases stayed unmatched. The CDR3 contains 18 residues.

The rearrangement joins TRBV10-1 to TRBJ1-2, with 9 bases aligning to TRBD1. The CDR3 sequence is 17 residues long. Germline V gene lookup returns CDR1 WNHNN and CDR2 SYGVQD (reference sequence). The junction had 16 bases not matched to a gene; V was cut back by 6 bases and J by 5 bases. Written as DNA, the CDR3 is TGCGCCAGCAGGTTACCCTCGGTAGGACAGGGGACATATGGCTACACCTTC. Translation gives CASRLPSVGQGTYGYTF.

This clone was seen more than once but under ten times. The chain recombines TRBV9 with TRBJ1-6; TRBD1 matches at 7 bases. V lost 6 bases and J lost 5; bases outside the gene matches: 5. The CDR3 runs to 14 residues. CDR1 and CDR2 (germline): SGDLS, YYNGEE. The DNA of the CDR3 is TGTGCCAGCACCATACAGGGGAATAATTCACCCCTCCACTTT. Its translation: CASTIQGNNSPLHF.

The V and J genes are TRBV5-1 and TRBJ1-6, with 7 bases fitting TRBD1. This CDR3 is built from 15 residues. CDR1 SGHRS and CDR2 YFSETQ come from the germline V gene. After removal of 4 bases from V and 7 bases from J, the junction contained 8 bases not matched to a gene. The CDR3 sequence: CASSHAGGSNSPLHF. The CDR3 nucleotides read TGCGCCAGCAGCCACGCAGGGGGATCGAATTCACCCCTCCACTTT. Looking up the rest from reference TRBV5-1 and TRBJ1-6 gives the full variable domain: KAGVTQTPRYLIKTRGQQVTLSCSPISGHRSVSWYQQTPGQGLQFLFEYFSETQRNKGNFPGRFSGRQFSNSRSEMNVSTLELGDSALYLCASSHAGGSNSPLHFGNGTRLTVT.

The gene calls are TRBV29-1 and TRBJ2-5; 9 bases line up with TRBD1. V lost 7 bases and J lost 3; bases outside the gene matches: 3. Per germline, CDR1 SQVTM and CDR2 ANQGSEA. The CDR3 is 12 amino acids. In nucleotides, the CDR3 is TGCAGCGGTTGGACAGGGGAAGAGACCCAGTACTTC. Translation: CSGWTGEETQYF.

This sequence joins TRBV10-3 and TRBJ1-5, with D unresolved. The germline V gene encodes CDR1 ENHRY and CDR2 SYGVKD. The length of the CDR3 is 12 residues. The ends were cut back, 6 bases at V and 7 bases at J, with 10 bases in the middle. The DNA for the CDR3 is TGTGCCATCAGGGATCTAGGCCAGCCCCAGCATTTT. Protein product: CAIRDLGQPQHF.

The chain is built from TRBV5-6 and TRBJ1-2; D is unresolved. This CDR3 region has 12 residues. V shed 5 bases and J shed 3 bases, with 8 bases lying between them. Germline V CDR1 and CDR2: SGHDT, YYEEEE. The CDR3 sequence: CASRGADYGYTF. The CDR3 DNA is TGTGCCAGCAGAGGAGCGGACTATGGCTACACCTTC.

This clone was seen a handful of times. This chain joins TRBV11-2 and TRBJ2-6; TRBD1 aligns across 8 bases. In germline, CDR1 is SGHAT, CDR2 FQNNGV. The CDR3 runs 18 residues. The junction had 9 bases not matched to a gene; V was cut back by 1 base and J by 4 bases. CDR3 loop: CASSLAAGGAAGANVLTF. The CDR3 DNA reads as TGTGCCAGCAGCTTAGCCGCAGGGGGCGCAGCCGGGGCCAACGTCCTGACTTTC. Looking up the rest from reference TRBV11-2 and TRBJ2-6 gives the full variable domain: EAGVAQSPRYKIIEKRQSVAFWCNPISGHATLYWYQQILGQGPKLLIQFQNNGVVDDSQLPKDRFSAERLKGVDSTLKIQPAKLEDSAVYLCASSLAAGGAAGANVLTFGAGSRLTVL.

This clone was seen a handful of times. This sequence joins TRBV9 and TRBJ1-1; D is possibly TRBD1 (6 bases). Germline lookup yields CDR1 SGDLS and CDR2 YYNGEE. V dropped 3 bases and J dropped 5 bases, with 17 bases sitting between them. The CDR3 consists of 15 residues. The CDR3 region is CASSAQGHGGTEAFF. CDR3 DNA: TGTGCCAGCAGCGCACAGGGCCACGGGGGGACTGAAGCTTTCTTT. The full variable domain, its missing parts supplied by reference TRBV9 and TRBJ1-1, is DSGVTQTPKHLITATGQRVTLRCSPRSGDLSVYWYQQSLDQGLQFLIQYYNGEERAKGNILERFSAQQFPDLHSELNLSSLELGDSALYFCASSAQGHGGTEAFFGQGTRLTVV.

The chain carries TRBV29-1 and TRBJ1-2; TRBD1 matches 8 bases. J was trimmed by 7 bases and V by 2 bases; bases with no gene match: 33. This CDR3 is built from 22 residues. The germline V gene encodes CDR1 SQVTM and CDR2 ANQGSEA. CDR3 DNA sequence: TGCAGCGTTGAACTCTCCGGTCCCCTCTCCTCCGGGACAGGTGGCCCTGAGTCTGGCTACACCTTC. This codes for CSVELSGPLSSGTGGPESGYTF.

The chain employs TRBV15 and TRBJ2-2; no definite D call. CDR3 length equals 16 residues. V was cut by 5 bases and J by 6 bases, with 19 bases left in between. From germline, CDR1 is LNHNV and CDR2 YYDKDF (reference sequence). The CDR3, as DNA: TGTGCCACCAGCGACCGGCCGGTGGGCAAGGCCGGGGAGCTGTTTTTT. It specifies CATSDRPVGKAGELFF.

The rearrangement uses TRBV5-6 and TRBJ1-5; D not certain. The length of the CDR3 is 13 residues. The germline V gene has CDR1 SGHDT and CDR2 YYEEEE. Trimming removed 2 bases from V and 5 bases from J, with 8 bases in between. The CDR3 is CASSFFGDQPQHF. Written as DNA, the CDR3 is TGTGCCAGCAGCTTTTTCGGGGATCAGCCCCAGCATTTT.

The V and J genes are TRBV19 and TRBJ2-7, with a tentative D call TRBD2 (5 bases). CDR3 size: 13 residues. Trimming shortened V by 5 bases and J by 6 bases, and 14 bases separated the two germline ends. Germline V gene sequence: CDR1 LNHDA, CDR2 SQIVND (reference sequence). The chain's CDR3 is CASSEGGASEQYV. The CDR3 DNA follows: TGTGCCAGTAGTGAAGGAGGTGCGTCCGAGCAGTACGTC.

The CDR3 region is CASSAYSNQPQHF. CDR3 DNA: TGTGCCAGCAGCGCGTACAGTAATCAGCCCCAGCATTTT. The V gene is TRBV9, the J gene TRBJ1-5; D not resolved. CDR3 length equals 13 residues. CDR1 and CDR2 from the germline V gene are SGDLS and YYNGEE. Trimming shortened V by 3 bases and J by 4 bases, and 8 bases separated the two germline ends.

The chain joins TRBV18 to TRBJ2-6, with 7 bases matching TRBD1. The length of the CDR3 is 17 residues. Germline V gene sequence: CDR1 KGHSH, CDR2 LQKENI. Losses at the gene ends were 1 base for V and 0 bases for J; bases not matched to a gene: 3. For the CDR3, the DNA is TGTGCCAGCTCACCACGGGACAGCCTCTCTGGGGCCAACGTCCTGACTTTC. It is translated as CASSPRDSLSGANVLTF.

With regard to this clone: At one end, the junction sequence differs from germline, possibly due to a read error. The V call is TRBV5-1, the J call TRBJ1-4, with 7 bases identical to TRBD1. Germline assignment: CDR1 SGHRS and CDR2 YFSETQ. The CDR3 consists of 15 residues. The DNA for the CDR3 is TGCGCCGGCAGCTTGGCCGAGACAGGGACCGAAAAACTGTTTTTT. This translates into CAGSLAETGTEKLFF.